This T cell receptor (beta chain) was captured in a study of control samples from healthy donors and cancer patients. This clone was picked up one time. Sequencing was performed with immunoSEQ multiplex PCR; in TCRdb, only in-frame clones are kept and a portion is missing. This sample has about 130,000 clones; roughly 90% occur once, and the top ten carry around 2.5%. CDR1 and CDR2 (germline): SGHRS, YFSETQ. Trimming cost V 3 bases and J 2 bases, with 14 bases left between them. This CDR3 has 15 amino acids. The chain combines TRBV5-1 with TRBJ2-5; a possible D gene is TRBD2 (6 bases). The sequenced sample was blood. This receptor was obtained from a man aged 35-49 years in good health. The CDR3 reads CASSSPEGSQETQYF. The CDR3, as DNA: TGCGCCAGCAGCTCCCCGGAGGGGTCTCAAGAGACCCAGTACTTC.